This entry is about one TCR beta chain. Its target is unknown. The CDR3 is 17 residues long. Trimming removed 4 bases from V and 1 base from J; junction bases left unmatched: 6. Germline CDR1 reads KGHSH; CDR2 reads LQKENI. The data are from a study of blood T cells in healthy people across ages. Study results and caveats: More naive CD4+ cells and higher diversity marked long-lived donors relative to aged donors. Across samples, TCR beta diversity tracked strongly with naive T cell percentage.

Sample-barcoded 5' priming and a J-beta primer mix drove a second PCR of roughly 6 to 12 cycles. TCRdb reanalysed the 5' RACE reads using MiXCR and keeps one entry per CDR3 protein. Altogether 1,500,000 or so distinct CDR3 sequences are present, 40% to 45% being singletons, with the ten largest covering more than 4%. Each donor gave roughly 10 milliliters of peripheral blood. PBMCs, at least 7 million per sample, were isolated. The TCR sequence derives from a woman aged 18-35 years in good health. This chain joins TRBV18 and TRBJ2-7; 14 nucleotides line up with TRBD2. Sequencing was done on a sample of blood. CDR3 protein: CASSLWTSGGRSYEQYF. The CDR3 DNA is TGTGCCAGCTCACTCTGGACTAGCGGGGGGAGATCCTACGAGCAGTACTTC.